Each of the 26 T cell receptor beta chains below was sequenced from the same sample in a study of T cells after yellow fever vaccination. TCRdb fed the 5' RACE reads into MiXCR, producing one record per CDR3 protein. The sample lists some 110,000 distinct CDR3 sequences, 5.5% to 8% seen once, with approximately 2.7% in the top ten. The starting material was CD4+ T cells sorted from PBMCs, obtained around 45 days after the first yellow fever vaccination. The receptors shown here come from a young man who received the YFV17D yellow fever vaccine.

The table lists this clonotype with a few counts. The chain has TRBV29-1 and TRBJ2-5; 7 bases match TRBD2. Germline CDR1 reads SQVTM; CDR2 reads ANQGSEA. The J segment lost 5 bases and the V segment lost 8 bases, leaving 14 bases of the junction unmatched. The CDR3 is 14 amino acids. The CDR3 nucleotides read TGCAGCACAAGAAGCCCTAGGGAGGGGGAGACCCAGTACTTC. Translation: CSTRSPREGETQYF.

The V and J genes are TRBV20-1 and TRBJ2-1; 7 bases are a match to TRBD1. Trimming took 6 bases from V and 7 from J; bases not matched to a gene: 6. The CDR3 runs to 12 residues. CDR1 and CDR2 (germline): DFQATT, SNEGSKA (reference sequence). The CDR3 loop is CSASQGVNEQFF. Here the CDR3 DNA reads TGCAGTGCAAGCCAGGGGGTGAATGAGCAGTTCTTC.

Many counts were recorded for this clonotype. V usage is TRBV5-4 and J usage is TRBJ2-2, with unresolved D. This CDR3 has 15 residues. The germline CDR1 and CDR2 sequences are SGHNT and YYREEE (reference sequence). Trimming stripped 2 bases from V and 4 bases from J, with 12 bases between. The CDR3 spells CASSLSGRGTGELFF. The CDR3, as DNA: TGTGCCAGCAGCTTATCCGGGCGCGGCACCGGGGAGCTGTTTTTT.

This clonotype has ten or more counts. V is TRBV20-1 and J is TRBJ2-3; no definite D call. CDR1 is DFQATT, CDR2 SNEGSKA, per germline (reference sequence). V lost 5 bases and J 6 bases, leaving 12 bases between the germline ends. The CDR3 runs 12 residues. The CDR3 region is CSAQRNLDTQYF. The CDR3 DNA reads as TGCAGTGCTCAAAGAAATCTTGATACGCAGTATTTT.

This clonotype was observed a few times. The chain combines TRBV7-2 with TRBJ2-7; D gene uncertain. This CDR3 is 14 amino acids long. V dropped 3 bases and J dropped 0 bases, with 9 bases sitting between them. Germline V CDR1 and CDR2: SGHTA, FQGNSA. CDR3 in amino acids: CASSFRISSYEQYF. In DNA, the CDR3 is TGTGCCAGCAGCTTCCGGATCAGCTCCTACGAGCAGTACTTC.

This clonotype was detected a few times. The V call is TRBV12-5, the J call TRBJ2-7; 8 bases align to TRBD1. With V trimmed by 3 bases and J by 3 bases, 10 bases remained unmatched. CDR3 length: 16 amino acids. Germline V lookup: CDR1 LGHNT, CDR2 FRNRAP. Here the CDR3 DNA reads TGTGCTAGTGGTTTCAGGGGGCCCCGTGCCCGCTACGAGCAGTACGTC. It codes for CASGFRGPRARYEQYV.

In its sample, this clonotype was seen many times. The V call is TRBV12-3 or TRBV12-4, the J call TRBJ1-2, with D hard to call. This CDR3 spans 13 amino acids. Trimming left V 6 bases short and J 8 bases short, with 16 bases between. CDR3 residues: CASRPGPNLGYTF. The CDR3 DNA follows: TGTGCCAGCAGACCCGGACCAAACCTAGGCTACACCTTC.

This clonotype was observed at least ten times. The rearrangement uses TRBV18 and TRBJ2-3; D perhaps matches TRBD2 (6 bases). The V gene's germline CDR1 is KGHSH and CDR2 LQKENI. The V gene lost 2 bases and the J gene lost 4 bases, with 13 bases spanning the gap. The CDR3 extends over 15 amino acids. CDR3 in amino acids: CASSPSAGRSDTQYF. The CDR3 DNA reads as TGTGCCAGCTCACCATCCGCGGGGAGGTCAGATACGCAGTATTTT.

There are many counts of this clonotype. Here the CDR3 reads CASSFSRGEAFF. CDR3 bases: TGTGCCAGCAGTTTCTCCAGGGGTGAAGCTTTCTTT. The chain joins TRBV28 to TRBJ1-1; a possible D gene is TRBD1 (6 bases). The CDR3 contains 12 residues. Trimming removed 3 bases from V and 7 bases from J, with 9 bases in between. Germline CDR1 is MDHEN and CDR2 is SYDVKM.

This clonotype was seen repeatedly, ten times or more. J is TRBJ1-1 and V is TRBV29-1; TRBD1 matches at 7 bases. This CDR3 contains 12 residues. Unmatched junction bases numbered 4, after V lost 4 bases and J lost 5 bases. Germline values: CDR1 SQVTM, CDR2 ANQGSEA. Here the CDR3 reads CSVGKQGTEAFF. Written as DNA, the CDR3 is TGCAGCGTTGGGAAACAGGGGACTGAAGCTTTCTTT.

This clonotype was recorded many times. The chain links TRBV7-9 to TRBJ1-4; possible D gene TRBD1, 6 bases. Trimming pared 5 bases from V and 8 bases from J, leaving 12 bases between. This CDR3 comprises 13 residues. CDR1 and CDR2 (germline): SEHNR, FQNEAQ (reference sequence). The CDR3 DNA reads as TGTGCCAGCAGCACACAGGGAAGAGAAAAACTGTTTTTT. Its protein is CASSTQGREKLFF.

This clonotype was seen a few times. The genes are TRBV5-4 and TRBJ1-1; D is uncertain. This CDR3 spans 15 amino acids. CDR1 SGHNT and CDR2 YYREEE come from the germline V gene (reference sequence). Trimming stripped 4 bases from V and 5 bases from J, with 18 bases between. The CDR3 is CASSPQNVMRTEAFF. CDR3 sequence (DNA): TGTGCCAGCAGCCCTCAGAACGTCATGAGGACTGAAGCTTTCTTT.

This sequence joins TRBV20-1 and TRBJ2-3; D perhaps matches TRBD1 (6 bases). Per the germline V gene, CDR1 is DFQATT and CDR2 is SNEGSKA (reference sequence). CDR3 length: 15 amino acids. The CDR3 loop reads CSPGQGSGYGDTQYF. The DNA for the CDR3 is TGCAGCCCTGGTCAGGGGAGCGGTTACGGAGATACGCAGTATTTT.

This clonotype showed up many times. The genes are TRBV20-1 and TRBJ1-2; the match to TRBD1 covers 9 bases. The junction had 13 bases not matched to a gene; V was cut back by 6 bases and J by 8 bases. The CDR3 sequence is 14 residues long. Germline CDR1 reads DFQATT; CDR2 reads SNEGSKA (reference sequence). CDR3 sequence: CSAPRDRVAHGYTF. Written as DNA, the CDR3 is TGCAGTGCACCGCGGGACAGGGTGGCGCACGGCTACACCTTC.

This clonotype has only a few counts. The chain recombines TRBV20-1 with TRBJ1-2; a weak D match, TRBD1 (5 bases). Looked up from germline, CDR1 is DFQATT and CDR2 is SNEGSKA (reference sequence). CDR3 length: 13 amino acids. Trimming removed 3 bases from V and 7 bases from J, with 15 bases in between. Here the CDR3 DNA reads TGCAGTGCTAGTTCGCAGGGCGCTAGTGGCTACACCTTC. It codes for CSASSQGASGYTF.

This clonotype showed up just a few times. The gene calls are TRBV20-1 and TRBJ2-3, with 7 bases identical to TRBD2. After removal of 3 bases from V and 4 bases from J, the junction contained 7 bases not matched to a gene. Germline loops: CDR1 DFQATT, CDR2 SNEGSKA (reference sequence). This CDR3 is 14 amino acids long. The CDR3 region has the DNA TGCAGTGCTAGGGGGGGGTTAAGGGCAGATACGCAGTATTTT. It yields the protein CSARGGLRADTQYF.

This clonotype was recorded once. This could be a read error, since a much larger clone is one nucleotide away. The rearrangement joins TRBV3-1 to TRBJ2-1, with 8 bases that match TRBD2. Trimming at V came to 2 bases and at J to 6 bases, leaving 6 bases not matched to a gene. This CDR3 is 15 amino acids long. CDR1 and CDR2 from the germline V gene are LGHDT and YNNKEL (reference sequence). The chain's CDR3 is CASSQYRGGSNEQFF. CDR3 in DNA: TGTGCCAGCAGCCAATACCGGGGGGGTTCCAATGAGCAGTTCTTC.

A note on this clonotype: This may arise from a read error, as a much more abundant clone is one base away. The chain combines TRBV18 with TRBJ2-7; D uncertain. Germline assignment: CDR1 KGHSH and CDR2 LQKENI. V shed 4 bases and J shed 4 bases, with 17 bases lying between them. CDR3 length: 15 residues. In DNA, the CDR3 is TGTGCCAGCTCACTCAGCCGACATACGACTTACGAGCAGTACTTC. Translation: CASSLSRHTTYEQYF.

There are many counts of this clonotype. V and J are TRBV7-3 and TRBJ1-1, with 7 bases that match TRBD1. Looked up from germline, CDR1 is SGHTA and CDR2 is FQGTGA. CDR3 length equals 12 residues. V trimming: 5 bases; J trimming: 10 bases; junction bases outside the gene matches: 7. The DNA of the CDR3 is TGTGCCAGCAGCCCCAACAGGGGCCCAGCTTTCTTT. Encoded protein: CASSPNRGPAFF.

This clonotype was picked up a small number of times. V gene TRBV7-2 combines with J gene TRBJ1-4; D call uncertain. Germline-derived CDR1 and CDR2 are SGHTA and FQGNSA. There are 15 residues in the CDR3. Trimming cost V 3 bases and J 3 bases, with 11 bases left between them. This CDR3 reads CASSLGPASNEKLFF. The CDR3 DNA is TGTGCCAGCAGCTTGGGTCCGGCCTCTAATGAAAAACTGTTTTTT.

This clonotype has a count of ten or more. The rearrangement uses TRBV7-3 and TRBJ2-2; D is unresolved. Germline V lookup: CDR1 SGHTA, CDR2 FQGTGA. Trimming stripped 2 bases from V and 5 bases from J, with 6 bases between. The CDR3 is 13 amino acids. Written as DNA, the CDR3 is TGTGCCAGCAGCTTACGACAAACCGGGGAGCTGTTTTTT. Its protein is CASSLRQTGELFF.

This clonotype was seen repeatedly, ten times or more. The CDR3 DNA follows: TGCGCCAGCAGCTTCCAGGGGGCGGGATACGAGCAGTACTTC. Protein product: CASSFQGAGYEQYF. The V gene is TRBV5-1, the J gene TRBJ2-7, with 8 bases that match TRBD1. Germline V gene lookup returns CDR1 SGHRS and CDR2 YFSETQ. V was clipped by 2 bases and J by 4 bases; unmatched bases: 5. The CDR3 covers 14 residues.

This clonotype was counted ten times or more. The chain joins TRBV4-1 to TRBJ1-3; 8 bases match TRBD1. V lost 6 bases to trimming and J lost 0 bases; unmatched junction nucleotides: 7. Germline assignment: CDR1 MGHRA and CDR2 YSYEKL. The CDR3 totals 16 residues. This chain's CDR3 is CASSRQGPSSGNTIYF. Here the CDR3 DNA reads TGCGCCAGCAGTAGACAGGGGCCGAGCTCTGGAAACACCATATATTTT.

This clonotype has a count of ten or more. This chain connects TRBV5-1 to TRBJ2-5; the match to TRBD2 covers 9 bases. The CDR3 loop spans 14 amino acids. J gave up 2 bases and V 4 bases, and 3 bases lay outside the gene matches. Germline CDR1 is SGHRS and CDR2 is YFSETQ. CDR3 region: CASSAAGGQETQYF. CDR3 in DNA: TGCGCCAGCAGCGCGGCGGGGGGGCAAGAGACCCAGTACTTC.

The rearrangement uses TRBV7-2 and TRBJ1-1; D may be TRBD1 (5 bases). The CDR3 runs to 14 residues. The V gene lost 5 bases and the J gene lost 4 bases, with 14 bases spanning the gap. Germline CDR1 and CDR2: SGHTA and FQGNSA. The CDR3 loop reads CTSSPTRDATEAFF. The CDR3 DNA reads as TGTACCAGCAGCCCGACAAGGGACGCCACTGAAGCTTTCTTT.

This clonotype appeared many times. The rearrangement joins TRBV25-1 to TRBJ2-6; TRBD2 might be the D (5 bases). Between the trimmed V and J ends, which lost 10 bases and 0 bases, there was a span of 22 bases. The germline V gene encodes CDR1 MGHDK and CDR2 SYGVNS. CDR3 length: 18 residues. CDR3 residues: CATTGVQGRSSGANVLTF. The CDR3 nucleotides read TGTGCCACCACCGGGGTCCAAGGACGAAGCTCTGGGGCCAACGTCCTGACTTTC.